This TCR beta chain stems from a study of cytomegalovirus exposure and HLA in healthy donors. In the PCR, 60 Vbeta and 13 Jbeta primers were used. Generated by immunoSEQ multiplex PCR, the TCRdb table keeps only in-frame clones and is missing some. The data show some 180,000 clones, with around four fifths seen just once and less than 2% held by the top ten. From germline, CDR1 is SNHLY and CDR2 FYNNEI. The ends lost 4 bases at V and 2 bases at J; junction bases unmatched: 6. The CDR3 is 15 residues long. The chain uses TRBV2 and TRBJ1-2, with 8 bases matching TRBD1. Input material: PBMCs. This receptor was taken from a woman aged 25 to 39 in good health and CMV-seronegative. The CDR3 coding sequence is TGTGCCAGCAGTGTGGCGGGACAGGCGAACTATGGCTACACCTTC. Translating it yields CASSVAGQANYGYTF.